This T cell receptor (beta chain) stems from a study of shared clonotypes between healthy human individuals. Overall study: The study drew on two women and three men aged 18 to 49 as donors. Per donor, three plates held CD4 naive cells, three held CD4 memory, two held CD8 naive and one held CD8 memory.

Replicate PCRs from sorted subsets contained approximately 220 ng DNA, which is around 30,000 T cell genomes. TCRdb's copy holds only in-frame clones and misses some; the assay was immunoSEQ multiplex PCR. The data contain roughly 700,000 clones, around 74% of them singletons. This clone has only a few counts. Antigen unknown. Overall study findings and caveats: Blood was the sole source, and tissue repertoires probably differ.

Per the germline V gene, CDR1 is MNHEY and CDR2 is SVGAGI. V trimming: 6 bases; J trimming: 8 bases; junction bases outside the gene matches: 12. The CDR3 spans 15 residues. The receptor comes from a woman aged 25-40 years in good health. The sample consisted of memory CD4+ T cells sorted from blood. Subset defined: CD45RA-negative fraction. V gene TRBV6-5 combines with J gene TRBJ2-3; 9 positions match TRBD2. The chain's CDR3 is CASSVGSGSGGTQYF. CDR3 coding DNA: TGTGCCAGCAGCGTTGGTAGCGGGAGTGGAGGTACGCAGTATTTT.